The T cell receptor beta chain described here comes from a study of T cell clones after liver transplantation. Looking at the study overall: As an antigen-independent comparator, third-party-reactive TCRbeta sequences came from pre-transplant mixed lymphocyte reactions.

This CDR3 is 12 amino acids long. Germline loops: CDR1 MNHEY, CDR2 SMNVEV (reference sequence). After removal of 2 bases from V and 13 bases from J, the junction contained 4 bases not matched to a gene. Profiled with immunoSEQ multiplex PCR; TCRdb holds only in-frame clones, not every one. The sample gives 75,000 to 100,000 clones, 82% of which show up once; approximately 0.47% is in the top ten. The source was CD4+ T cells from blood, collected 46 months after liver transplant. This clonotype was obtained from a human patient who received a liver transplant. Part of the T cell pool may stem from the graft donor. The chain recombines TRBV27 with TRBJ2-3, with 9 positions matching TRBD2. CDR3: CASSLAGGNKYF. CDR3 sequence (DNA): TGTGCCAGCAGTTTAGCGGGAGGGAACAAGTATTTT.